The entry below describes one TCR beta chain. As yet, its antigen is unknown. The data derive from a study of T cell responses to AZD1222 COVID-19 vaccine. This CDR3 is built from 15 residues. CDR1 is SGHRS and CDR2 is YFSETQ in the germline V gene. Trimming stripped 7 bases from V and 5 bases from J, with 21 bases between. The study's findings and limits: The breadth and depth of Spike-specific TCRs increased once two AZD1222 doses had been given. Most donors were white British, females outnumbered males, and clonal diversity was possibly underestimated.

TCRdb's table, derived via immunoSEQ multiplex PCR, lists solely in-frame clones and lacks some. The data contain roughly 130,000 clones, around 84% of them singletons. The source is an adult in good health. This chain joins TRBV5-1 and TRBJ2-5, with a possible D match to TRBD2 (7 bases). The sequenced sample was peripheral blood, obtained on day 0 of AZD1222 vaccination. The CDR3 reads CASLSLTGGRETQYF. In DNA form, the CDR3 reads TGCGCCAGCTTGAGCTTAACGGGGGGCCGGGAGACCCAGTACTTC.